Listed below are T cell receptor beta chains from one sample, sequenced in a study of blood T cells in healthy people across ages. MiXCR, run by TCRdb on the 5' RACE reads, gives a single entry per CDR3 protein. The sample lists hundreds of thousands of distinct CDR3 sequences, about 59% occurring once. Sequences were obtained from blood. The receptors come from a man younger than 40 in good health. The CDR3 runs from the conserved cysteine through the conserved F or W. The D gene is left open where the match is weak. Rows may omit the clone size; those that give it use once, few, many or a size class.

clone size: NA; CDR3 length: 14; D gene: TRBD2; V gene: TRBV3-1; J gene: TRBJ2-3; CDR3 DNA: TGTGCCAGCAGCCGGAGCGGGGGGGCAGATACGCAGTATTTT; CDR3 protein: CASSRSGGADTQYF
clone size: few; CDR3 length: 12; D gene: TRBD1; V gene: TRBV10-3; J gene: TRBJ2-7; CDR3 DNA: TGTGCCACGACAGGGCAAGCCTACGAGCAGTACTTC; CDR3 protein: CATTGQAYEQYF
clone size: NA; CDR3 length: 14; D gene: NA; V gene: TRBV5-1; J gene: TRBJ2-7; CDR3 DNA: TGCGCCAGCAGCTACCGACAGGCCTCCTACGAGCAGTACTTC; CDR3 protein: CASSYRQASYEQYF
clone size: NA; CDR3 length: 17; D gene: TRBD2; V gene: TRBV6-2/TRBV6-3; J gene: TRBJ2-7; CDR3 DNA: TGTGCCAGCAGTCGTACCCTCGGCGGGGGTCCCACCTACGAGCAGTACTTC; CDR3 protein: CASSRTLGGGPTYEQYF
clone size: few; CDR3 length: 13; D gene: NA; V gene: TRBV7-2; J gene: TRBJ2-1; CDR3 DNA: TGTGCCAGCAGCTTAGGGGCTGCACTTGAGCAGTTCTTC; CDR3 protein: CASSLGAALEQFF
clone size: NA; CDR3 length: 14; D gene: NA; V gene: TRBV20-1; J gene: TRBJ2-7; CDR3 DNA: TGCAGTGCTCCGGAGGGGACAGCGGACTACGAGCAGTACTTC; CDR3 protein: CSAPEGTADYEQYF
clone size: NA; CDR3 length: 12; D gene: NA; V gene: TRBV5-6; J gene: TRBJ2-7; CDR3 DNA: TGTGCCAGCAGCTTGACAGGGCCCGAGCAGTACTTC; CDR3 protein: CASSLTGPEQYF
clone size: NA; CDR3 length: 12; D gene: NA; V gene: TRBV4-1; J gene: TRBJ2-7; CDR3 DNA: TGCGCCAGCAGCCGAAATGGGCGCGAGCAGTACTTC; CDR3 protein: CASSRNGREQYF
clone size: NA; CDR3 length: 13; D gene: TRBD1; V gene: TRBV29-1; J gene: TRBJ2-4; CDR3 DNA: TGCAGCGCTGGGGGACAGGGGATAAACATTCAGTACTTC; CDR3 protein: CSAGGQGINIQYF
clone size: few; CDR3 length: 14; D gene: NA; V gene: TRBV7-2; J gene: TRBJ1-2; CDR3 DNA: TGTGCCAGCAGCAAGGGTGGGAGTAACTATGGCTACACCTTC; CDR3 protein: CASSKGGSNYGYTF
clone size: NA; CDR3 length: 16; D gene: NA; V gene: TRBV6-1; J gene: TRBJ2-4; CDR3 DNA: TGTGCCAGCAGTGGCGACAGAGAAATAGCCAAAAACATTCAGTACTTC; CDR3 protein: CASSGDREIAKNIQYF
clone size: NA; CDR3 length: 14; D gene: NA; V gene: TRBV12-3/TRBV12-4; J gene: TRBJ2-2; CDR3 DNA: TGTGCCAGCAGTTTCGGAGGGGGCACCGGGGAGCTGTTTTTT; CDR3 protein: CASSFGGGTGELFF
clone size: NA; CDR3 length: 18; D gene: TRBD2; V gene: TRBV10-3; J gene: TRBJ2-3; CDR3 DNA: TGTGCCATCAGTGAGAAACTAGCGGGACGACCTAGCACAGATACGCAGTATTTT; CDR3 protein: CAISEKLAGRPSTDTQYF
clone size: once; CDR3 length: 17; D gene: NA; V gene: TRBV2; J gene: TRBJ2-2; CDR3 DNA: TGTGCCAGCAGTGAATGGGGAGGACAGCCGAACACCGGGGAGCTGTTTTTT; CDR3 protein: CASSEWGGQPNTGELFF
clone size: NA; CDR3 length: 15; D gene: TRBD2; V gene: TRBV6-2/TRBV6-3; J gene: TRBJ2-7; CDR3 DNA: TGTGCCAGCAGTTACTATCCTGCGGGGGGAGGCGAGCAGTACTTC; CDR3 protein: CASSYYPAGGGEQYF
clone size: NA; CDR3 length: 16; D gene: TRBD2; V gene: TRBV20-1; J gene: TRBJ2-3; CDR3 DNA: TGCAGTGCTAGAGATCTTACAGCGGGGGGGTTAGATACGCAGTATTTT; CDR3 protein: CSARDLTAGGLDTQYF
clone size: NA; CDR3 length: 14; D gene: NA; V gene: TRBV9; J gene: TRBJ2-1; CDR3 DNA: TGTGCCAGCAGCGTAGGTCGGGAAGACAATGAGCAGTTCTTC; CDR3 protein: CASSVGREDNEQFF
clone size: few; CDR3 length: 14; D gene: NA; V gene: TRBV9; J gene: TRBJ1-5; CDR3 DNA: TGTGCCAGCAGCGTAGCGGGGGGAGGACAGCCCCAGCATTTT; CDR3 protein: CASSVAGGGQPQHF
clone size: NA; CDR3 length: 17; D gene: NA; V gene: TRBV4-3; J gene: TRBJ2-7; CDR3 DNA: TGCGCCAGCAGCCATCTATCGGACGGCGGTCGCCTCTACGAGCAGTACTTC; CDR3 protein: CASSHLSDGGRLYEQYF
clone size: NA; CDR3 length: 11; D gene: NA; V gene: TRBV6-2/TRBV6-3; J gene: TRBJ2-3; CDR3 DNA: TGTGCCAGCAGCGACGGCTATACGCAGTATTTT; CDR3 protein: CASSDGYTQYF
clone size: once; CDR3 length: 11; D gene: NA; V gene: TRBV29-1; J gene: TRBJ1-1; CDR3 DNA: TGCAGCGTTCACGACACCACTGAAGCTTTCTTT; CDR3 protein: CSVHDTTEAFF
clone size: few; CDR3 length: 15; D gene: NA; V gene: TRBV2; J gene: TRBJ2-2; CDR3 DNA: TGTGCCAGCAGTGAGGACCCCCTTTTTGTCGGGGAGCTGTTTTTT; CDR3 protein: CASSEDPLFVGELFF
clone size: NA; CDR3 length: 15; D gene: NA; V gene: TRBV2; J gene: TRBJ2-1; CDR3 DNA: TGTGCCAGCAGGACCGGGACACACTCCTACAATGAGCAGTTCTTC; CDR3 protein: CASRTGTHSYNEQFF
clone size: few; CDR3 length: 16; D gene: TRBD2; V gene: TRBV11-2; J gene: TRBJ2-5; CDR3 DNA: TGTGCCAGCAGCTCATTAGCGGGGGGGCCAAAAGAGACCCAGTACTTC; CDR3 protein: CASSSLAGGPKETQYF
clone size: NA; CDR3 length: 13; D gene: NA; V gene: TRBV7-2; J gene: TRBJ2-1; CDR3 DNA: TGTGCCAGCAGCTTAGGCCCGGCGGAGACCCAGTTCTTC; CDR3 protein: CASSLGPAETQFF
clone size: NA; CDR3 length: 15; D gene: TRBD2; V gene: TRBV3-1; J gene: TRBJ2-7; CDR3 DNA: TGTGCCAGCAGCCAGGCCGGGACTAGCTCTCACGAGCAGTACTTC; CDR3 protein: CASSQAGTSSHEQYF
clone size: NA; CDR3 length: 14; D gene: NA; V gene: TRBV7-2; J gene: TRBJ1-2; CDR3 DNA: TGTGCCAGCAGCTTTAAGGGCCTAAGCGATGGCTACACCTTC; CDR3 protein: CASSFKGLSDGYTF
clone size: NA; CDR3 length: 14; D gene: NA; V gene: TRBV3-1; J gene: TRBJ2-5; CDR3 DNA: TGTGCCAGCAGCCAAGGCCCCTCGGGGGAGACCCAGTACTTC; CDR3 protein: CASSQGPSGETQYF
clone size: NA; CDR3 length: 12; D gene: NA; V gene: TRBV15; J gene: TRBJ2-7; CDR3 DNA: TGTGCCACCAGTCCCGATCGTAACGAGCAGTACTTC; CDR3 protein: CATSPDRNEQYF
clone size: NA; CDR3 length: 17; D gene: TRBD2; V gene: TRBV20-1; J gene: TRBJ2-1; CDR3 DNA: TGCAGTGCTAGAGATGGGAGGGGAGGGAAAACCTACAATGAGCAGTTCTTC; CDR3 protein: CSARDGRGGKTYNEQFF
clone size: NA; CDR3 length: 12; D gene: NA; V gene: TRBV5-5; J gene: TRBJ2-7; CDR3 DNA: TGTGCCAGCAGCTTGCCCCCCTACGAGCAGTACTTC; CDR3 protein: CASSLPPYEQYF